These 23 T cell receptor beta chains were all obtained from the same sample, sequenced in a study of regulatory T cells in long-lasting Graves disease. The time point here: persistent/refractory GD, antithyroid drugs over 5 years with positive TRAb. The TCR library was prepared using RNA isolated from PBMCs. Investigators prepared the TCR beta libraries by applying iRepertoire HTBI primers and Arm-PCR of CDR3 regions. MiXCR was run by TCRdb on the multiplex PCR reads, yielding one entry per CDR3 protein. The sample yields roughly 400,000 distinct CDR3 sequences, 21% seen once. Material: peripheral blood mononuclear cells (PBMCs), obtained when the disease was refractory, from a patient treated with antithyroid drugs. All receptors derive from a female donor with Graves disease.

This chain uses TRBV3-1 with TRBJ1-1, with D possibly matching TRBD1 (5 bases). CDR1 and CDR2 (germline): LGHDT, YNNKEL (reference sequence). The CDR3 is 16 residues long. V was shortened by 0 bases and J by 1 base, with 12 bases between the two germline ends. CDR3 bases: TGTGCCAGCAGCCAAGAGGACATCGGTGGGAACACTGAAGCTTTCTTT. It encodes CASSQEDIGGNTEAFF.

The table lists this clonotype with many counts. This rearrangement joins TRBV7-2 to TRBJ2-7; D perhaps matches TRBD1 (6 bases). The CDR3 is made up of 13 amino acids. The germline CDR1 and CDR2 sequences are SGHTA and FQGNSA. The V end was cut by 1 base, the J end by 6 bases, with 10 bases between. CDR3 DNA: TGTGCCAGCAGCTTAGGAGGGGGTCCCGAGCAGTACTTC. This translates into CASSLGGGPEQYF.

This clonotype occurred a few times. The CDR3 nucleotides are TGTGCCAGCAGTTACTCGACAATGAGGGTCTCTGGAAACACCATATATTTT. The encoded protein is CASSYSTMRVSGNTIYF. V gene TRBV6-5 combines with J gene TRBJ1-3; no firm D call. CDR3 length equals 17 residues. The germline V gene has CDR1 MNHEY and CDR2 SVGAGI. Trimming removed 0 bases from V and 0 bases from J, with 12 bases in between.

The sample holds a few counts of this clonotype. The CDR3 DNA follows: TGTGCCAGCAGCTTAGGGGGCAGGGGAACCTACGAGCAGTACTTC. Its protein product is CASSLGGRGTYEQYF. V and J are TRBV7-8 and TRBJ2-7; possible D gene TRBD1, 6 bases. V shed 1 base and J shed 2 bases, with 12 bases lying between them. This CDR3 has 15 residues. Germline CDR1 is SGHVS and CDR2 is FQNEAQ.

V usage is TRBV5-1 and J usage is TRBJ2-7; 8 nucleotides line up with TRBD1. Germline loops: CDR1 SGHRS, CDR2 YFSETQ. V lost 4 bases to trimming and J lost 2 bases; unmatched junction nucleotides: 8. There are 15 residues in the CDR3. As DNA, the CDR3 is TGCGCCAGCAGCCCTTCCACGGACAGGGCCTACGAGCAGTACTTC. It is translated as CASSPSTDRAYEQYF.

This clonotype showed up many times. This chain uses TRBV28 with TRBJ2-5, with 7 bases lining up with TRBD2. J lost 4 bases, V lost 3 bases, and 14 bases had no gene match. CDR1 is MDHEN, CDR2 SYDVKM, per germline. The CDR3 extends over 17 amino acids. CDR3 sequence: CASSFLLGGTGRETQYF. CDR3 in DNA: TGTGCCAGCAGTTTTCTTTTGGGGGGGACCGGTCGAGAGACCCAGTACTTC.

The chain employs TRBV5-1 and TRBJ2-7, with D maybe TRBD2 (5 bases). Germline loops: CDR1 SGHRS, CDR2 YFSETQ. V was trimmed by 0 bases and J by 8 bases, leaving 12 bases between them. The CDR3 length is 13 residues. The CDR3 protein is CASSLESRGKQYF. The CDR3 region has the DNA TGCGCCAGCAGCTTGGAATCCCGGGGAAAGCAGTACTTC.

This chain joins TRBV6-1 and TRBJ1-1; 9 nucleotides line up with TRBD1. V gave up 3 bases and J gave up 2 bases; unmatched junction bases: 7. This CDR3 is built from 16 residues. Germline V gives CDR1 MNHNS, CDR2 SASEGT. CDR3 DNA sequence: TGTGCCAGCAGTGAGGGACAGGGCGGGATTAACACTGAAGCTTTCTTT. Its protein is CASSEGQGGINTEAFF.

This clonotype was recorded at least ten times. The chain is built from TRBV11-2 and TRBJ2-5; 7 bases agree with TRBD2. CDR1 is SGHAT and CDR2 is FQNNGV in the germline V gene. V shed 3 bases and J 5 bases; nucleotides not matched to a gene: 6. CDR3 length equals 14 residues. As DNA, the CDR3 is TGTGCCAGCAGCTTGAACGTAGCGGGTGAGACCCAGTACTTC. Its translation: CASSLNVAGETQYF.

To note about this clonotype: With a much larger clone just one base away, this may be a read error. This is likely a read error, given that the CDR3 carries no conserved phenylalanine or tryptophan at its end. The genes are TRBV5-1 and TRBJ2-2; TRBD1 agrees at 9 bases. Germline CDR1 SGHRS, CDR2 YFSETQ. The CDR3 sequence is 15 residues long. The V and J ends lost 3 bases and 4 bases, in that order; junction bases with no gene match: 4. The CDR3 loop is CASSSGTGSTGELFL. CDR3 coding DNA: TGCGCCAGCAGCTCCGGGACAGGGTCCACCGGGGAGCTGTTTCTT.

This clonotype has a handful of counts. The chain combines TRBV20-1 with TRBJ2-2; unclear D gene. Trimming stripped 5 bases from V and 1 base from J, with 8 bases between. Germline lookup yields CDR1 DFQATT and CDR2 SNEGSKA (reference sequence). This CDR3 region has 13 residues. The CDR3 spells CSARGLNTGELFF. In nucleotides, the CDR3 is TGCAGTGCTCGAGGATTGAACACCGGGGAGCTGTTTTTT.

CDR3 DNA sequence: TGTGCCAGCATCTCCGAGGACAGGGTTCACACTGAAGCTTTCTTT. Translation gives CASISEDRVHTEAFF. V gene TRBV13 combines with J gene TRBJ1-1, with 8 nucleotides matching TRBD1. This CDR3 has 15 residues. Germline V lookup: CDR1 PRHDT, CDR2 FYEKMQ (reference sequence). J gave up 3 bases and V 7 bases, and 10 bases lay outside the gene matches.

The rearrangement joins TRBV6-1 to TRBJ2-1, with D tentatively TRBD1 (6 bases). CDR1 MNHNS and CDR2 SASEGT come from the germline V gene. The CDR3 runs 16 residues. Trimming cost V 7 bases and J 4 bases, with 20 bases left between them. Here the CDR3 DNA reads TGTGCCAGCACCTCCAGGGGTACATCCTATTACAATGAGCAGTTCTTC. Translated, it gives CASTSRGTSYYNEQFF.

Comments on this clonotype: A junction boundary mismatches the germline segment, possibly from a read error. The chain has TRBV2 and TRBJ2-3; D may correspond to TRBD1 or TRBD2 (5 bases each). The germline gives CDR1 SNHLY, CDR2 FYNNEI. The CDR3 is 13 residues long. The CDR3 DNA follows: TGTGCCAGGGAGGACAAGAGCATAGATACGCAGTATTTT. This codes for CAREDKSIDTQYF.

This clonotype was seen at least ten times. The gene calls are TRBV28 and TRBJ1-1; 11 bases align to TRBD1. The CDR3 spans 15 residues. Germline CDR1 is MDHEN and CDR2 is SYDVKM. Trimming took 5 bases from V and 3 from J; bases not matched to a gene: 5. CDR3 protein: CASSGTGGAYTEAFF. CDR3 bases: TGTGCCAGCAGTGGGACAGGGGGGGCGTACACTGAAGCTTTCTTT.

V gene TRBV30 combines with J gene TRBJ2-1; no clear D gene. The ends were cut back, 0 bases at V and 7 bases at J, with 4 bases in the middle. Germline values: CDR1 GTSNPN, CDR2 SVGIG (reference sequence). This CDR3 region has 11 residues. CDR3 sequence: CAWSVRNEQFF. In DNA, the CDR3 is TGTGCCTGGAGTGTAAGAAATGAGCAGTTCTTC.

This clonotype was observed a few times. The chain uses TRBV6-1 and TRBJ2-5, with D unclear. The V gene's germline CDR1 is MNHNS and CDR2 SASEGT. CDR3 length: 16 residues. Between the trimmed V and J ends, which lost 2 bases and 1 base, there was a span of 14 bases. In DNA, the CDR3 is TGTGCCAGCAGTGAATGGGTGATTACGGCCCAAGAGACCCAGTACTTC. Translated: CASSEWVITAQETQYF.

The chain recombines TRBV7-9 with TRBJ2-2, with D possibly being TRBD1 or TRBD2 (7 bases each). Trimming removed 4 bases at V and 5 bases at J, with 17 bases between. Germline V lookup: CDR1 SEHNR, CDR2 FQNEAQ (reference sequence). The CDR3 extends over 16 amino acids. The CDR3 sequence is CASSSGRRGQTGELFF. The DNA of the CDR3 is TGTGCCAGCAGCTCCGGGAGGAGGGGGCAGACCGGGGAGCTGTTTTTT.

This clonotype was seen only a few times. This chain's CDR3 is CSASKETQYF. The CDR3 nucleotides read TGCAGTGCTAGTAAAGAGACCCAGTACTTC. The V and J genes are TRBV20-1 and TRBJ2-5; D remains ambiguous. CDR3 length: 10 amino acids. Germline-derived CDR1 and CDR2 are DFQATT and SNEGSKA (reference sequence). V shed 3 bases and J shed 3 bases, with 2 bases lying between them.

As regards this clonotype: A junction boundary mismatches the germline segment, possibly from a read error. V is TRBV12-3 or TRBV12-4 and J is TRBJ1-5; unclear D gene. The CDR3 loop spans 13 amino acids. For the CDR3, the DNA is TGTGCCAGCGGTTTCTTTATGGGTCAGCCCCAGCATTTT. Protein product: CASGFFMGQPQHF.

The chain joins TRBV2 to TRBJ2-7; D tentatively reads TRBD1 or TRBD2 (7 bases each). The CDR3 sequence is 15 residues long. Per germline, CDR1 SNHLY and CDR2 FYNNEI. The ends were cut back, 8 bases at V and 5 bases at J, with 22 bases in the middle. CDR3 sequence reads: CASGLTGEGAHEQYF. CDR3 nucleotide sequence: TGTGCCAGCGGATTAACAGGGGAGGGGGCCCACGAGCAGTACTTC.

This clonotype was counted many times. This sequence joins TRBV20-1 and TRBJ2-4; unclear D gene. Germline CDR1 DFQATT, CDR2 SNEGSKA (reference sequence). V was clipped by 7 bases and J by 0 bases, with 10 bases between them. CDR3 size: 13 residues. The CDR3 reads CSVPTVAKNIQYF. Here the CDR3 DNA reads TGCAGTGTACCGACGGTAGCCAAAAACATTCAGTACTTC.

This clonotype was observed a few times. One base away lies a much larger clone, so this may be a sequencing read error. This CDR3 is missing its conserved last phenylalanine or tryptophan, likely due to a read error. This chain connects TRBV7-9 to TRBJ2-5, with D possibly matching TRBD1 (5 bases). This CDR3 contains 13 residues. V lost 5 bases, J lost 4 bases, and 11 bases lay in between. Germline assignment: CDR1 SEHNR and CDR2 FQNEAQ (reference sequence). CDR3 sequence: CASSGDRPETQYV. CDR3 bases: TGTGCCAGCAGCGGTGACAGACCAGAGACCCAGTACGTC.